The source of this T cell receptor beta chain is a study of blood T cell repertoires in COVID-19 (TCRdb year 2020). Describing the broader study: Samples covering the acute and convalescent phases of COVID-19 were provided by collaborators in the United States, Italy and Spain. The material from the prospective study consisted of cDNA or gDNA derived from T cells, B-cell-depleted T cells, or PBMCs. Subjects who had been exposed to COVID-19, were actively infected with it, or had recovered from it provided the deeply sampled blood TCRbeta repertoires that made up the dataset. The repertoires were released in a freely available public database intended as a resource for research on the immune response to SARS-CoV-2. Samples came from the ongoing ImmuneRACE study (first 160 participants) plus 1,254 subjects from 6 global collaborators. Nearly every sample came with metadata listing a de-identified subject ID, COVID-19 status, age in years and sex. Where available, HLA class I and class II types were taken from metadata supplied by the sample provider and were not determined by assay-based typing.

TCRbeta CDR3 regions were amplified from genomic DNA by means of the immunoSEQ Assay, a bias-controlled multiplex PCR. The authors processed their data as follows. The number of nucleated cells in each sample was estimated from the amplification of reference gene primers within the assay. To quantify the absolute abundance of each unique TCRbeta CDR3 rearrangement, sequence reads were collapsed and filtered. For each sample, productive Simpson clonality was calculated as the square root of Simpson's diversity index over productive rearrangements. TCRdb retrieved this table from immuneACCESS and kept in-frame rearrangements only. Not all clones are present; in checked studies, unresolved V genes account for under half, and no reason is known for the remainder. The V and J calls and the clone size are those of that table, but D and trimming were determined from the DNA. Across this sample there are 450,000 or so clones, with 89% seen only once. About 1% of the sample is held by the ten biggest clonotypes.

Trimming at the junction amounts to 6 bases on V and 1 base on J, and the germline ends lie 7 bases apart. The CDR3 covers 14 residues, taking in both the cysteine and the phenylalanine. Here the CDR3 DNA is all that survives: 42 bases in frame from base 1. Based on the germline V gene (reference sequence), the CDR1 and CDR2 sequences are LNHDA and SQIVND. One collaborating source in Seattle enrolled patients during active infection and followed them longitudinally through the course of disease. Whole blood was collected in K2EDTA tubes by collaborating institutions according to the institutions' own protocols. Collaborator samples were shipped for TCRbeta analysis as frozen whole blood, isolated PBMCs, or DNA extracted from either sample type. For this clone: Its antigen is not yet known. Base qualities were left out, and no much larger clone turns up one base away.

General findings and caveats noted by the study authors: The quantity of clinical and demographic metadata differed by source and by participant and was supplied without curation.

The V and J segments used are TRBV19 and TRBJ2-6; the D gene cannot be named for sure. This TCR came from a man younger than 30 with COVID-19, enrolled during active disease. Sequencing was done on a sample of peripheral blood. The bases read TGTGCCAGTAGGGTTGCGTCTGGGGCCAACGTCCTGACTTTC. It translates to CASRVASGANVLTF.